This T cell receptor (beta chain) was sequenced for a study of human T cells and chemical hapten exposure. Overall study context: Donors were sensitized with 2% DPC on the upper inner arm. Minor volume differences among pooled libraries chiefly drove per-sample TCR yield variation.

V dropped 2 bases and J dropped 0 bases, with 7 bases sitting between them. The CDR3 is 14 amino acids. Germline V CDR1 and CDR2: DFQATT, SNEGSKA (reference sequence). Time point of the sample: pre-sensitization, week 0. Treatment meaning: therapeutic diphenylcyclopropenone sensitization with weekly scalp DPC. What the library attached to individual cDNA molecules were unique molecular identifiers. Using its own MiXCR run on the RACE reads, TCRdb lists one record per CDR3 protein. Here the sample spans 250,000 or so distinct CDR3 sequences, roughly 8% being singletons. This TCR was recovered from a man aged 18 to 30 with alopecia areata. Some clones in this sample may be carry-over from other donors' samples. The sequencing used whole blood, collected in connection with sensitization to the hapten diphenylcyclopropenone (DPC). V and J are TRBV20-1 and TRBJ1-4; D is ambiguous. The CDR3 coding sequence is TGCAGTGCTAGAAAGGGAACAACTAATGAAAAACTGTTTTTT. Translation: CSARKGTTNEKLFF.